Listed below are T cell receptor beta chains from one sample, sequenced in a study of T cell repertoires in cytomegalovirus infection. These receptors' targets are unknown. MiXCR, applied by TCRdb to the reads, yields one record per CDR3 protein. The sample contains about 770,000 distinct CDR3 sequences, almost 30% of which appear only once. The source material was cultured CD8+ T cells from PBMCs, sampled from culture after CMV antigen stimulation. The receptors were sampled from a human donor in good health (CMV status not recorded). Some clones in this sample may be carry-over from other donors' samples. CDR3s include the opening cysteine and the closing phenylalanine or tryptophan. The order of the fields is J gene, clone size, D gene, V gene, CDR3 protein, CDR3 DNA. A D gene is named only where the DNA matches it firmly. A row's size may be missing; if present it is once, few, many or a size class.

>TRBJ2-3|-|-|TRBV6-5
CASTTLDSMSTDTQYF
TGTGCCAGCACCACCCTGGACTCGATGAGCACAGATACGCAGTATTTT
>TRBJ2-5|many|TRBD1|TRBV7-8
CASSQMDRAVRETQYF
TGTGCCAGCAGCCAAATGGACAGGGCGGTGCGAGAGACCCAGTACTTC
>TRBJ2-1|-|-|TRBV27
CASIARGSYNEQFF
TGTGCCAGCATAGCCAGGGGATCCTACAATGAGCAGTTCTTC
>TRBJ2-7|-|TRBD2|TRBV7-9
CASSLSPTSGDPYEQYF
TGTGCCAGCAGCTTATCCCCCACTAGCGGAGATCCGTACGAGCAGTACTTC
>TRBJ2-1|-|TRBD2|TRBV6-1
CASSLRGGPSYNEQFF
TGTGCCAGCAGTCTTCGGGGGGGCCCCTCCTACAATGAGCAGTTCTTC
>TRBJ2-2|few|-|TRBV7-9
CASSFATGTLAKTELFF
TGTGCCAGCAGCTTTGCGACCGGGACTCTCGCGAAAACAGAGCTGTTTTTT
>TRBJ1-3|-|-|TRBV6-6
CASSSQPWGPGNTIYF
TGTGCCAGCAGTTCCCAGCCATGGGGGCCTGGAAACACCATATATTTT
>TRBJ1-2|few|TRBD1|TRBV29-1
CSVETGADYGYTF
TGCAGCGTTGAGACAGGGGCGGACTATGGCTACACCTTC
>TRBJ1-5|-|TRBD1|TRBV5-6
CASSSGTGVEAQHF
TGTGCCAGCAGTTCCGGGACAGGGGTAGAAGCCCAGCATTTT
>TRBJ2-7|-|-|TRBV27
CASSLGGGSREQYF
TGTGCCAGCAGTTTAGGAGGAGGGTCGAGAGAGCAGTACTTC
>TRBJ1-2|few|TRBD1|TRBV9
CASSTQTGGDGYTF
TGTGCCAGCAGCACACAGACAGGGGGTGATGGCTACACCTTC
>TRBJ1-1|once|-|TRBV15
CATSRDLGGTEAFF
TGTGCCACCAGCAGAGATCTGGGGGGCACTGAAGCTTTCTTT
>TRBJ1-2|-|TRBD1|TRBV20-1
CSARAPTGANYGYTF
TGCAGTGCTAGAGCTCCGACAGGGGCTAACTATGGCTACACCTTC
>TRBJ1-3|-|-|TRBV4-3
CASSQDTDPRVGNTIYF
TGCGCCAGCAGCCAAGATACAGATCCTAGAGTAGGAAACACCATATATTTT
>TRBJ2-1|few|-|TRBV15
CATSRDGEGIHEQFF
TGTGCCACCAGCAGAGATGGAGAAGGGATACATGAGCAGTTCTTC
>TRBJ2-1|few|TRBD1|TRBV19
CASSIVGGRNNEQFF
TGTGCCAGTAGTATAGTAGGGGGCCGGAACAATGAGCAGTTCTTC
>TRBJ1-1|-|-|TRBV19
CASIRWANTEAFF
TGTGCCAGTATTCGCTGGGCGAACACTGAAGCTTTCTTT
>TRBJ2-3|many|-|TRBV7-8
CASSYPASGSGTDTQYF
TGTGCCAGCAGCTATCCCGCTTCGGGGTCGGGCACAGATACGCAGTATTTT
>TRBJ2-2|few|TRBD2|TRBV7-2
CASSPWGGGAELFF
TGTGCCAGCAGCCCTTGGGGGGGAGGGGCGGAGCTGTTTTTT
>TRBJ2-1|many|TRBD1|TRBV7-8
CASSVAPGQGRNEQFF
TGTGCCAGCAGCGTAGCCCCGGGACAGGGGCGGAATGAGCAGTTCTTC
>TRBJ2-1|-|-|TRBV4-1
CASSQEGKGIVWNEQFF
TGCGCCAGCAGCCAAGAGGGTAAGGGAATCGTGTGGAATGAGCAGTTCTTC
>TRBJ1-1|-|-|TRBV7-9
CASSLGPLTEAFF
TGTGCCAGCAGCTTAGGCCCCCTCACTGAAGCTTTCTTT
>TRBJ1-1|-|TRBD1|TRBV6-6
CASSMTGGRRTEAFF
TGTGCCAGCAGTATGACAGGGGGCCGACGAACTGAAGCTTTCTTT
>TRBJ2-3|few|-|TRBV27
CASSTRGQTDTQYF
TGTGCCAGCTCCACTAGGGGCCAGACAGATACGCAGTATTTT
>TRBJ2-3|once|TRBD2|TRBV7-4
CASSLVGEGSDTQYF
TGTGCCAGCAGCTTAGTTGGGGAGGGCTCAGATACGCAGTATTTT
>TRBJ2-7|few|-|TRBV7-2
CASSLDFGYEQYF
TGTGCCAGCAGCTTAGACTTTGGCTACGAGCAGTACTTC
>TRBJ2-5|-|-|TRBV6-5
CASSYNEVHTQYF
TGTGCCAGCAGTTACAATGAGGTGCACACCCAGTACTTC
>TRBJ2-1|-|-|TRBV28
CASSGEIYNEQFF
TGTGCCAGCAGTGGGGAGATTTACAATGAGCAGTTCTTC
>TRBJ2-2|few|TRBD1|TRBV7-9
CASSLRDSGPTGELFF
TGTGCCAGCAGCCTCCGGGACAGTGGACCCACCGGGGAGCTGTTTTTT